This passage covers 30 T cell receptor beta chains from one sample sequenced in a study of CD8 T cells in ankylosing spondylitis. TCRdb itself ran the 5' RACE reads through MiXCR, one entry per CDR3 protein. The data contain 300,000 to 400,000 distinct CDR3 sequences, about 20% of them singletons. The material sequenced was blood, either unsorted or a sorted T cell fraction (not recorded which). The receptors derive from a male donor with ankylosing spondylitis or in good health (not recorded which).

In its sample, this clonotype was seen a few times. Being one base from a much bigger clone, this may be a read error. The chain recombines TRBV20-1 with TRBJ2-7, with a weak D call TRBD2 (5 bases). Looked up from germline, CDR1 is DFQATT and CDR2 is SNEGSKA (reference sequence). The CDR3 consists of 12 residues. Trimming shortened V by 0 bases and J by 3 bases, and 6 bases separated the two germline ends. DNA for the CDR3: TGCAGTGCTAGAGATGCGGGCTACGAGCAGTACTTC. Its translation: CSARDAGYEQYF.

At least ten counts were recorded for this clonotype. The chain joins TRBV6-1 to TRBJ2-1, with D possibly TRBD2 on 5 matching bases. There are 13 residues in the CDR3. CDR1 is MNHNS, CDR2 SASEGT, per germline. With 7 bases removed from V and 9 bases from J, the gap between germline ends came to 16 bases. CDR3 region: CASMPQEASEQFF. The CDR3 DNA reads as TGTGCCAGCATGCCTCAGGAGGCGTCTGAGCAGTTCTTC.

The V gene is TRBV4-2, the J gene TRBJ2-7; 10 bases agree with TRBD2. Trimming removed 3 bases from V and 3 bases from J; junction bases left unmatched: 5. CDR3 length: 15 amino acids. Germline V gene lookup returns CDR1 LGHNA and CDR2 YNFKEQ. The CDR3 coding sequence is TGTGCCAGCAGCCAGGCGGCTAGCGGGGGCTACGAGCAGTACTTC. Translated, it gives CASSQAASGGYEQYF.

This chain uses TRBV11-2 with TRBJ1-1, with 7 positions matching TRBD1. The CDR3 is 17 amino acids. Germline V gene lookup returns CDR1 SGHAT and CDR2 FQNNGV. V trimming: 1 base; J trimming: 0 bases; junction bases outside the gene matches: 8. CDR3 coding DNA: TGTGCCAGCAGCTTAGGGGGGACAGTGCGCATGAACACTGAAGCTTTCTTT. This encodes CASSLGGTVRMNTEAFF. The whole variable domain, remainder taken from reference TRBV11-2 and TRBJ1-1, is EAGVAQSPRYKIIEKRQSVAFWCNPISGHATLYWYQQILGQGPKLLIQFQNNGVVDDSQLPKDRFSAERLKGVDSTLKIQPAKLEDSAVYLCASSLGGTVRMNTEAFFGQGTRLTVV.

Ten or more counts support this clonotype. The CDR3 bases are TGTGCCAGCAGTTCAGACACCTCCTACGAGCAGTACTTC. Protein sequence: CASSSDTSYEQYF. The chain carries TRBV12-3 or TRBV12-4 and TRBJ2-7; D is unresolved. V dropped 4 bases and J dropped 0 bases, with 7 bases sitting between them. This CDR3 comprises 13 residues.

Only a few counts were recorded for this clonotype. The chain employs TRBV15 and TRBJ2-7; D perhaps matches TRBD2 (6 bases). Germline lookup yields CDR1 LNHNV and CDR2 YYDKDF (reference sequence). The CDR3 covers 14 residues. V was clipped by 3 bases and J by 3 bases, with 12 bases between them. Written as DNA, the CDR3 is TGTGCCACCAGCAGCGGGACTTACCTCTACGAGCAGTACTTC. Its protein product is CATSSGTYLYEQYF.

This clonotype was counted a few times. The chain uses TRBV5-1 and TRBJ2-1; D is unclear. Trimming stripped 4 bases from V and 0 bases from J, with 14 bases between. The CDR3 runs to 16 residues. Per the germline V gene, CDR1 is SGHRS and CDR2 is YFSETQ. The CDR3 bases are TGCGCCAGCAGCCCTGAGGCCGTGAGCTCCTACAATGAGCAGTTCTTC. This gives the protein CASSPEAVSSYNEQFF.

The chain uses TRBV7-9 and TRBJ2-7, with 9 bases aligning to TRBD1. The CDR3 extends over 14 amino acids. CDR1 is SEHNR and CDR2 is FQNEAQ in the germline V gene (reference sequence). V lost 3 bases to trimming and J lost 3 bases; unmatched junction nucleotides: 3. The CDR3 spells CASSFTGQGYEQYF. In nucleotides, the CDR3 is TGTGCCAGCAGCTTCACGGGACAGGGCTACGAGCAGTACTTC.

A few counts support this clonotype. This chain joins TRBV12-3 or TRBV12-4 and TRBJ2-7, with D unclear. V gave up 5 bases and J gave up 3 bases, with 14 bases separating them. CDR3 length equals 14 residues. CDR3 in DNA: TGTGCCAGCAGTCCCTCTGGCTATGACTACGAGCAGTACTTC. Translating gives CASSPSGYDYEQYF.

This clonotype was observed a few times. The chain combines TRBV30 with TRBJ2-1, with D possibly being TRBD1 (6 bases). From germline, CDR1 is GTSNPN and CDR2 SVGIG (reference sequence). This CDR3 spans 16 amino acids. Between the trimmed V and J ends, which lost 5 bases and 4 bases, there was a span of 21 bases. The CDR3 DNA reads TGTGCCTGGCTCCGCCAAACGGGACAAAATTACAATGAGCAGTTCTTC. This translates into CAWLRQTGQNYNEQFF.

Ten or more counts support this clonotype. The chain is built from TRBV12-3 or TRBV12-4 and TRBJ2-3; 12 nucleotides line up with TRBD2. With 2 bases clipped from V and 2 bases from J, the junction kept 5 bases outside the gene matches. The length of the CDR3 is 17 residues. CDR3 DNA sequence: TGTGCCAGCAGTTTACGTCTAGCGGGGGGGCTCACAGATACGCAGTATTTT. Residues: CASSLRLAGGLTDTQYF.

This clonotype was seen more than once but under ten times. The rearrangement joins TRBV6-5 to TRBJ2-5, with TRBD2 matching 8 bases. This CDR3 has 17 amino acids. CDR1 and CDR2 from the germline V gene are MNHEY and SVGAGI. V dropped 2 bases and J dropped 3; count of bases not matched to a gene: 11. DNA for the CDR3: TGTGCCAGCAGTTACCCTAAGGAGCGGGGGATGGAAGAGACCCAGTACTTC. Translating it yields CASSYPKERGMEETQYF.

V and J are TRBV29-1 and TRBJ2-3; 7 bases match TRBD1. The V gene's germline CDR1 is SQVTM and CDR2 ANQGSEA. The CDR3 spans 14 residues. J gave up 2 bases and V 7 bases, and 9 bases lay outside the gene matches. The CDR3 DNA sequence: TGCAGCGCCCTTGGGACAGACTACACAGATACGCAGTATTTT. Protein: CSALGTDYTDTQYF.

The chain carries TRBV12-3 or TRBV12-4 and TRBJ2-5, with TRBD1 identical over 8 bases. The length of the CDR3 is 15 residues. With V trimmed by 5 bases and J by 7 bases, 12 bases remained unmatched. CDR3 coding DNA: TGTGCCAGCAGTGGGCCGGACAGGGCCTTCGGGACCCAGTACTTC. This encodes CASSGPDRAFGTQYF.

The CDR3 DNA is TGCAGCGTTGAAAGAGGGACTAGCGGCTATGAGCAGTTCTTC. Translation gives CSVERGTSGYEQFF. The genes are TRBV29-1 and TRBJ2-1; TRBD2 matches at 11 bases. With V trimmed by 2 bases and J by 8 bases, 5 bases remained unmatched. CDR1 is SQVTM, CDR2 ANQGSEA, per germline. This CDR3 spans 14 amino acids.

The CDR3 region is CASSLLGGGAGELFF. The DNA of the CDR3 is TGTGCCAGCAGTTTATTAGGCGGCGGCGCCGGGGAGCTGTTTTTT. This chain joins TRBV27 and TRBJ2-2; D uncertain. The CDR3 has 15 residues. V was shortened by 1 base and J by 6 bases, with 12 bases between the two germline ends. The germline CDR1 and CDR2 sequences are MNHEY and SMNVEV (reference sequence).

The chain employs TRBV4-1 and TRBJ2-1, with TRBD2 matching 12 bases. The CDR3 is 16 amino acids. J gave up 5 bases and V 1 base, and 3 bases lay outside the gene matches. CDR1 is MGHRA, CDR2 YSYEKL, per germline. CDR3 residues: CASSQVLAGGDNEQFF. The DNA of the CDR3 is TGCGCCAGCAGCCAAGTGCTAGCGGGGGGGGACAATGAGCAGTTCTTC.

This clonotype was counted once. DNA for the CDR3: TGTGCCAGCAGTATCCTGGCGGGGGGTGTCTACGAGCAGTACTTC. It yields the protein CASSILAGGVYEQYF. The chain couples TRBV6-4 to TRBJ2-7; TRBD2 matches at 8 bases. The CDR3 runs to 15 residues. V shed 5 bases, J shed 3 bases, and the junction held 9 bases outside the gene matches. Per the germline V gene, CDR1 is MRHNA and CDR2 is SNTAGT.

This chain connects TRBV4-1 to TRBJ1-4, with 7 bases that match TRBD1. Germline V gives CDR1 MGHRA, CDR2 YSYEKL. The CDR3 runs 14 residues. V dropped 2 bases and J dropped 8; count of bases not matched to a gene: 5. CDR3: CASSQNRGGEKLFF. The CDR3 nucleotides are TGCGCCAGCAGCCAAAACAGGGGAGGGGAAAAACTGTTTTTT.

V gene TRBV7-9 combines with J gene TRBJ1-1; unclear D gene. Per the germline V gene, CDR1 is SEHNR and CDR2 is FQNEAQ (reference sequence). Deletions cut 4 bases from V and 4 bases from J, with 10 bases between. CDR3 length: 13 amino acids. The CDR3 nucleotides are TGTGCCAGCAGCTCACGCGGGAGCACTGAAGCTTTCTTT. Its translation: CASSSRGSTEAFF.

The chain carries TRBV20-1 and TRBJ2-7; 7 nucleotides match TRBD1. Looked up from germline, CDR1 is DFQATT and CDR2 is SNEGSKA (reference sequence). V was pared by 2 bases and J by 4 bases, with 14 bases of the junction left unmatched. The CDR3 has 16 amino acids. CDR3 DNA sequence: TGCAGTGCTAGAATCCCGGGACAGCCTCTATTTTACGAGCAGTACTTC. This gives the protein CSARIPGQPLFYEQYF.

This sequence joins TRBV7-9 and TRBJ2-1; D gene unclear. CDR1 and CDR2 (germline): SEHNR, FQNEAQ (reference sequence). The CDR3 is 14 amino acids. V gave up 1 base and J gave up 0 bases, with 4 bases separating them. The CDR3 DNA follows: TGTGCCAGCAGCTTAGAAAGCTCCTACAATGAGCAGTTCTTC. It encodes CASSLESSYNEQFF.

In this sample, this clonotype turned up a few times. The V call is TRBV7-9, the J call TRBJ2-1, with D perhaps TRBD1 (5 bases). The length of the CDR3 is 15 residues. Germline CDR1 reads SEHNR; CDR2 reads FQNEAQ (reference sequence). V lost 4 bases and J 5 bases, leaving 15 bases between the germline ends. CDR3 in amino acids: CASSYRTTGHNEQFF. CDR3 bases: TGTGCCAGCAGCTATAGGACCACAGGCCACAATGAGCAGTTCTTC.

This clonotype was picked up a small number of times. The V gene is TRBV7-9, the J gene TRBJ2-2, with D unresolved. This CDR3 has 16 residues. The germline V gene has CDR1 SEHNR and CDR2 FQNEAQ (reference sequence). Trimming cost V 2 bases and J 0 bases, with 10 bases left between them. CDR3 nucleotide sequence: TGTGCCAGCAGCTTAAGTAACCCCGCGAACACCGGGGAGCTGTTTTTT. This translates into CASSLSNPANTGELFF. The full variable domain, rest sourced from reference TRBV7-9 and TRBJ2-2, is DTGVSQNPRHKITKRGQNVTFRCDPISEHNRLYWYRQTLGQGPEFLTYFQNEAQLEKSRLLSDRFSAERPKGSFSTLEIQRTEQGDSAMYLCASSLSNPANTGELFFGEGSRLTVL.

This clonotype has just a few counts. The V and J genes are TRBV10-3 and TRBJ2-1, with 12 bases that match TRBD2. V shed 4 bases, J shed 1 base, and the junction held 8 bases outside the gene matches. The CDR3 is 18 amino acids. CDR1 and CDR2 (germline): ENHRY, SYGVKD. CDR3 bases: TGTGCCATCAGTGGATCTAGCGGGGGGGCCGATTCCTACAATGAGCAGTTCTTC. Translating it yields CAISGSSGGADSYNEQFF.

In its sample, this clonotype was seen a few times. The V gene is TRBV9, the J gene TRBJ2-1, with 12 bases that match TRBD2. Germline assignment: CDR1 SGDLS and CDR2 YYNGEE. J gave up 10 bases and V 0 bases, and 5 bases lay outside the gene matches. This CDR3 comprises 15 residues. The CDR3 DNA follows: TGTGCCAGCAGCGTAGAAGGACTAGCGGGGCGCGAGCAGTTCTTC. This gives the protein CASSVEGLAGREQFF.

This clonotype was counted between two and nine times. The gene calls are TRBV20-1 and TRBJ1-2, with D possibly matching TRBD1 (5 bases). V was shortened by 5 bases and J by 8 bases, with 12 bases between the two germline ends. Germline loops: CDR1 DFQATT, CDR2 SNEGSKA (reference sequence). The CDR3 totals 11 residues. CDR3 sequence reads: CSAGAAGGYTF. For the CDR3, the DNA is TGCAGTGCTGGGGCCGCGGGCGGCTACACCTTC.

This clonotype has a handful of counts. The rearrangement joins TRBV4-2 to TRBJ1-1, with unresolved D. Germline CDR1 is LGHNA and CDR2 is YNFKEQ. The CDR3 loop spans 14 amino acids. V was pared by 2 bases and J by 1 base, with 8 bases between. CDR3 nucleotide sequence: TGTGCCAGCAGCCAACCTGGTTGGAACACTGAAGCTTTCTTT. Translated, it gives CASSQPGWNTEAFF.

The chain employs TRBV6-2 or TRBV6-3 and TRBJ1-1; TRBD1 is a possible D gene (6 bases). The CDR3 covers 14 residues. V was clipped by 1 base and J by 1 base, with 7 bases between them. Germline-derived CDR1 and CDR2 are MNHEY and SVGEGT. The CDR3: CASSYWTENTEAFF. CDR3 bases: TGTGCCAGCAGTTACTGGACAGAGAACACTGAAGCTTTCTTT.

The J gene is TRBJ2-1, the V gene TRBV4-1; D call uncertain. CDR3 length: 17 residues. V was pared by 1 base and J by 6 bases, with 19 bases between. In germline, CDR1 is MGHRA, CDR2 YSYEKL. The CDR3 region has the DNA TGCGCCAGCAGCCAAGGCGGTTTGCGAATCTCGGGCAATGAGCAGTTCTTC. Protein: CASSQGGLRISGNEQFF.